This T cell receptor (beta chain) came from a study of T cells in Graves' hyperthyroidism and ophthalmopathy. General study findings and limits: Stable hyperthyroidism was told apart from ophthalmopathy by a model built on 13 V-J features.

Comment on this clonotype: Its antigen is as yet unknown.

CDR1 is SGHDT and CDR2 is YYEEEE in the germline V gene. CDR3 size: 13 residues. V was pared by 2 bases and J by 2 bases, with 7 bases between. Amplified TCR beta CDR3 regions derived from RNA transcripts. During a first-round RT-PCR of the TCR CDR3, the HTBI primer set was used. TCRdb recomputed calls from the multiplex PCR reads with MiXCR, one row per CDR3 protein. The sample contains approximately 330,000 distinct CDR3 sequences, around a sixth of which appear only once. The sequence derives from a woman aged 50 to 60 with Graves' hyperthyroidism. The chain carries TRBV5-6 and TRBJ2-5; D gene ambiguous. Material for sequencing was blood. CDR3 residues: CASSFLEQETQYF. The CDR3 DNA follows: TGTGCCAGCAGCTTTCTGGAACAAGAGACCCAGTACTTC.